One and the same sample provided the 17 T cell receptor beta chains below, sequenced in a study of PD-L1 blockade in urothelial cancer. Sequencing was performed with immunoSEQ multiplex PCR; in TCRdb, only in-frame clones are kept and a portion is missing. The table shows roughly 30,000 clones, with around 84% occurring only once. The sample here was PBMCs, taken around atezolizumab (anti-PD-L1) treatment. The receptors stem from a man aged 50 to 59 with urothelial cancer.

The CDR3 sequence is CASTRQGHTDTQYF. The CDR3 DNA reads as TGTGCCAGCACCCGCCAGGGGCACACAGATACGCAGTATTTT. The genes are TRBV9 and TRBJ2-3; D perhaps matches TRBD1 (6 bases). CDR1 is SGDLS, CDR2 YYNGEE, per germline. V lost 6 bases and J 2 bases, leaving 13 bases between the germline ends. The CDR3 covers 14 residues.

This rearrangement joins TRBV27 to TRBJ2-1, with 7 bases matching TRBD2. The CDR3 is made up of 15 amino acids. Per germline, CDR1 MNHEY and CDR2 SMNVEV (reference sequence). J lost 3 bases, V lost 5 bases, and 7 bases had no gene match. The CDR3 is CASSPTTSFYNEQFF. The CDR3 nucleotides are TGTGCCAGCAGTCCTACGACTAGCTTCTACAATGAGCAGTTCTTC.

The chain links TRBV29-1 to TRBJ1-2; 10 bases are shared with TRBD1. The junction had 8 bases not matched to a gene; V was cut back by 2 bases and J by 2 bases. The V gene's germline CDR1 is SQVTM and CDR2 ANQGSEA. The CDR3 runs to 16 residues. Here the CDR3 DNA reads TGCAGCGTTGAAACGGGACAGGGGTGGGGGAACTATGGCTACACCTTC. Protein: CSVETGQGWGNYGYTF.

This clone was observed once. The chain has TRBV10-2 and TRBJ2-7; possible D gene TRBD2, 5 bases. Germline V gene lookup returns CDR1 WSHSY and CDR2 SAAADI. V lost 4 bases and J lost 2, with 18 bases in between. CDR3 size: 16 residues. The CDR3 is CASSAPDLQRTYEQYF. The CDR3 DNA is TGCGCCAGCAGTGCCCCAGACCTACAGCGGACCTACGAGCAGTACTTC.

The chain combines TRBV13 with TRBJ2-3; 8 bases are a match to TRBD2. CDR3 length equals 16 residues. Germline CDR1 is PRHDT and CDR2 is FYEKMQ (reference sequence). J lost 7 bases, V lost 5 bases, and 14 bases had no gene match. The CDR3 DNA is TGTGCCAGCAGCGCACGTCTGGGCGGGAGGATAAATACGCAGTATTTT. Protein: CASSARLGGRINTQYF.

The CDR3 loop is CASRRQGEQSPLHF. The CDR3 nucleotides are TGTGCCAGCAGACGGCAGGGGGAACAGTCACCCCTCCACTTT. The V gene is TRBV5-5, the J gene TRBJ1-6; 7 nucleotides align to TRBD1. The V segment lost 5 bases and the J segment 10 bases; nucleotides outside the gene matches: 9. The CDR3 is 14 residues long. Germline V CDR1 and CDR2: SGHKS, YYEKEE (reference sequence).

The chain employs TRBV6-1 and TRBJ1-2, with a weak D call TRBD1 (5 bases). CDR1 MNHNS and CDR2 SASEGT come from the germline V gene. V lost 2 bases, J lost 4 bases, and 14 bases lay in between. The CDR3 totals 15 residues. CDR3 loop: CASSEKLQEIYGYTF. CDR3 DNA: TGTGCCAGCAGTGAAAAACTACAGGAGATCTATGGCTACACCTTC.

This chain uses TRBV5-8 with TRBJ1-2, with 7 bases identical to TRBD1. Losses at the gene ends were 4 bases for V and 4 bases for J; bases not matched to a gene: 4. The CDR3 loop spans 13 amino acids. The germline V gene encodes CDR1 SGHTS and CDR2 YDEGEE. The CDR3 spells CASSNRGTYGYTF. CDR3 nucleotides: TGTGCCAGCAGCAACAGGGGAACCTATGGCTACACCTTC.

This chain uses TRBV9 with TRBJ2-7; 10 bases agree with TRBD1. CDR3 length equals 15 residues. CDR1 and CDR2 (germline): SGDLS, YYNGEE. With V trimmed by 0 bases and J by 5 bases, 5 bases remained unmatched. The CDR3 region is CASSVEGTGVHEQYF. CDR3 coding DNA: TGTGCCAGCAGCGTAGAAGGGACAGGGGTCCACGAGCAGTACTTC.

This clone was recorded a few times. Other DNA sequences in this sample translate to the same CDR3. The chain combines TRBV5-5 with TRBJ1-1; tentatively, D is TRBD1 (5 bases). There are 12 residues in the CDR3. Germline V CDR1 and CDR2: SGHKS, YYEKEE (reference sequence). V was shortened by 0 bases and J by 9 bases, with 9 bases between the two germline ends. CDR3 nucleotides: TGTGCCAGCAGCTTGGGCCAGGGAAAAGCTTTCTTT. Translated: CASSLGQGKAFF.

The rearrangement links TRBV13 to TRBJ2-7; 15 nucleotides match TRBD2. This CDR3 is 17 amino acids long. CDR1 and CDR2 from the germline V gene are PRHDT and FYEKMQ (reference sequence). Germline trimming cut 2 bases from V and 6 bases from J; bases unmatched to any gene: 8. In nucleotides, the CDR3 is TGTGCCAGCAGCTTAAGAGGACTAGCGGGGGGGGCGGGCGAGCAGTACTTC. It encodes CASSLRGLAGGAGEQYF.

The chain combines TRBV7-2 with TRBJ2-7; TRBD2 might be the D (7 bases). This CDR3 is 16 amino acids long. Per the germline V gene, CDR1 is SGHTA and CDR2 is FQGNSA. With 6 bases removed from V and 4 bases from J, the gap between germline ends came to 22 bases. As DNA, the CDR3 is TGTGCCAGCAGATACATCCTCCGTGGGGGGGCGTACGAGCAGTACTTC. Translating it yields CASRYILRGGAYEQYF.

The V and J genes are TRBV7-6 and TRBJ2-7; 10 bases are a match to TRBD2. J was trimmed by 2 bases and V by 9 bases; bases with no gene match: 4. Per germline, CDR1 SGHVS and CDR2 FNYEAQ. The CDR3 covers 13 residues. The CDR3 nucleotides read TGTGCCAGTGGGACTAGCGCGACCTACGAGCAGTACTTC. Protein product: CASGTSATYEQYF.

This rearrangement joins TRBV7-3 to TRBJ2-7; D is unresolved. CDR1 SGHTA and CDR2 FQGTGA come from the germline V gene. The CDR3 loop spans 14 amino acids. Deletions cut 0 bases from V and 2 bases from J, with 8 bases between. CDR3 nucleotide sequence: TGTGCCAGCAGCTTAACACCAAGCCCCTACGAGCAGTACTTC. It translates to CASSLTPSPYEQYF.

This clone came up once. V usage is TRBV15 and J usage is TRBJ2-3; perhaps TRBD2 as D (6 bases). Trimming removed 4 bases at V and 0 bases at J, with 11 bases between. The CDR3 runs 15 residues. Germline V gene sequence: CDR1 LNHNV, CDR2 YYDKDF (reference sequence). In DNA, the CDR3 is TGTGCCACCAGCAAGACTAGTCCCAGCACAGATACGCAGTATTTT. It translates to CATSKTSPSTDTQYF.

This chain links TRBV27 with TRBJ2-1; 7 bases align to TRBD1. CDR1 MNHEY and CDR2 SMNVEV come from the germline V gene (reference sequence). The ends lost 5 bases at V and 3 bases at J; junction bases unmatched: 16. The CDR3 sequence is 18 residues long. CDR3 sequence (DNA): TGTGCCAGCAGTGCTTCTCCTTTTAAAACAGGGGACTACAATGAGCAGTTCTTC. This encodes CASSASPFKTGDYNEQFF.

The chain recombines TRBV18 with TRBJ1-5; D not certain. V lost 6 bases and J 6 bases, leaving 9 bases between the germline ends. The germline gives CDR1 KGHSH, CDR2 LQKENI. This CDR3 has 12 residues. In DNA, the CDR3 is TGTGCCAGCTCTCCTACGGGTCAGCCCCAGCATTTT. It yields the protein CASSPTGQPQHF.